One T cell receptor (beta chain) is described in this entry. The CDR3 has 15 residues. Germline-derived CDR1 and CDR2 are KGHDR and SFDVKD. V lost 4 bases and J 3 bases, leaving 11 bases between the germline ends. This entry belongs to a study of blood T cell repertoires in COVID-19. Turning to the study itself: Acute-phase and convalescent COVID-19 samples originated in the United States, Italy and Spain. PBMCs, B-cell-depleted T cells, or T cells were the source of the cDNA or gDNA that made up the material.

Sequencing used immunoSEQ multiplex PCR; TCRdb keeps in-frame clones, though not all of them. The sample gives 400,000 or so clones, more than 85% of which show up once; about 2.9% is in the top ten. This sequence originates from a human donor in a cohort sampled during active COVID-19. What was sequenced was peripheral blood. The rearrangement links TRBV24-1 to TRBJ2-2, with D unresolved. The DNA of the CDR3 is TGTGCCACCAGTGACTCCAGACAACACACCGGGGAGCTGTTTTTT. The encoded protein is CATSDSRQHTGELFF.